Below are 16 T cell receptor beta chains sequenced from a single sample in a study of spatial heterogeneity in lung cancer. Antigen specificity for these receptors is unknown. Noted time point: sample taken at primary tumor resection. Findings and caveats of the study: Expanded alpha and beta TCR counts within tumors tracked tumor mutation counts.

MiXCR, run by TCRdb on the 5' RACE reads, gives a single entry per CDR3 protein. The table lists 4,000 to 5,000 distinct CDR3 sequences, more than 7% of them singletons, with around 16% in the top ten. This material consisted of lung tumor tissue, taken at surgery. These receptors were collected from a female donor with early-stage non-small cell lung cancer.

This clonotype rates as medium-sized. This chain links TRBV29-1 with TRBJ2-3; no firm D call. This CDR3 is built from 12 residues. Germline V gives CDR1 SQVTM, CDR2 ANQGSEA. Trimming cost V 7 bases and J 1 base, with 9 bases left between them. The CDR3 here is CSGMVGTDTQYF. The CDR3 bases are TGCAGCGGTATGGTAGGCACAGATACGCAGTATTTT.

This clonotype is medium-sized (0.01 to 0.1%) in the sample. The chain joins TRBV7-2 to TRBJ2-7; 7 positions match TRBD2. Germline V gives CDR1 SGHTA, CDR2 FQGNSA. CDR3 length: 19 amino acids. V lost 2 bases and J lost 5; bases outside the gene matches: 21. The CDR3 DNA sequence: TGTGCCAGCAGCTTACCACGAACGGGGGGAACCACGACCCGCAACGAGCAGTACTTC. It yields the protein CASSLPRTGGTTTRNEQYF.

This clonotype showed up just a few times. The rearrangement joins TRBV7-2 to TRBJ2-5, with D uncertain. V gave up 2 bases and J gave up 2 bases, with 9 bases separating them. Germline loops: CDR1 SGHTA, CDR2 FQGNSA. The CDR3 consists of 14 residues. This chain's CDR3 is CASSLLGTQETQYF. CDR3 DNA: TGTGCCAGCAGCTTACTGGGCACACAAGAGACCCAGTACTTC.

A few counts support this clonotype. The V call is TRBV19, the J call TRBJ1-2; maybe TRBD1 (6 bases). Germline V CDR1 and CDR2: LNHDA, SQIVND (reference sequence). The CDR3 has 14 residues. V was shortened by 5 bases and J by 4 bases, with 14 bases between the two germline ends. CDR3 nucleotides: TGTGCCAGTAGTGGACCACAGGGCGTCTATGGCTACACCTTC. This codes for CASSGPQGVYGYTF.

This clonotype is labeled medium-sized (0.01 to 0.1%). The V call is TRBV7-2, the J call TRBJ2-1, with TRBD2 as a possible D gene (6 bases). The V and J ends lost 5 bases and 8 bases respectively, with 19 bases between them. Looked up from germline, CDR1 is SGHTA and CDR2 is FQGNSA. CDR3 length: 15 amino acids. CDR3 sequence: CASSPRAGGFDEQFF. The DNA of the CDR3 is TGTGCCAGCAGCCCGCGAGCGGGCGGGTTCGATGAGCAGTTCTTC.

This clonotype is termed medium-sized. The chain couples TRBV27 to TRBJ2-3; possibly TRBD1 or TRBD2 for D (5 bases each). V was cut by 2 bases and J by 1 base, with 7 bases left in between. The CDR3 has 14 amino acids. Germline CDR1 is MNHEY and CDR2 is SMNVEV (reference sequence). This CDR3 reads CASSLRDRTDTQYF. The CDR3 bases are TGTGCCAGCAGTTTAAGGGACCGCACAGATACGCAGTATTTT.

Sample share makes this clonotype medium-sized (0.01 to 0.1%). The J gene is TRBJ1-1, the V gene TRBV5-1; TRBD1 is a possible D gene (6 bases). The CDR3 contains 13 residues. Germline V gene lookup returns CDR1 SGHRS and CDR2 YFSETQ. Trimming took off 5 bases at V and 10 bases at J, with 18 bases between the two ends. Here the CDR3 reads CASRGPNREAAFF. In nucleotides, the CDR3 is TGCGCCAGCAGGGGCCCGAACAGGGAGGCAGCTTTCTTT. Looking up the rest from reference TRBV5-1 and TRBJ1-1 gives the full variable domain: KAGVTQTPRYLIKTRGQQVTLSCSPISGHRSVSWYQQTPGQGLQFLFEYFSETQRNKGNFPGRFSGRQFSNSRSEMNVSTLELGDSALYLCASRGPNREAAFFGQGTRLTVV.

The V call is TRBV9, the J call TRBJ2-3, with 10 bases identical to TRBD2. Germline values: CDR1 SGDLS, CDR2 YYNGEE. CDR3 length: 15 amino acids. V shed 3 bases and J 1 base; nucleotides not matched to a gene: 2. The DNA of the CDR3 is TGTGCCAGCAGCGCGCTAGCGGGGGGCACAGATACGCAGTATTTT. This translates into CASSALAGGTDTQYF. The full variable domain, rest sourced from reference TRBV9 and TRBJ2-3, is DSGVTQTPKHLITATGQRVTLRCSPRSGDLSVYWYQQSLDQGLQFLIQYYNGEERAKGNILERFSAQQFPDLHSELNLSSLELGDSALYFCASSALAGGTDTQYFGPGTRLTVL.

In this sample, this clonotype turned up a few times. The chain carries TRBV11-2 and TRBJ2-3; D is tentatively TRBD1 or TRBD2 (5 bases each). The ends were cut back, 2 bases at V and 3 bases at J, with 12 bases in the middle. The CDR3 runs 15 residues. Looked up from germline, CDR1 is SGHAT and CDR2 is FQNNGV. The CDR3 sequence: CASSLWGSGTDTQYF. The CDR3 bases are TGTGCCAGCAGCTTATGGGGGTCGGGTACAGATACGCAGTATTTT.

This chain links TRBV24-1 with TRBJ2-1; TRBD2 agrees at 11 bases. The germline V gene encodes CDR1 KGHDR and CDR2 SFDVKD. The CDR3 contains 15 residues. Germline trimming cut 3 bases from V and 6 bases from J; bases unmatched to any gene: 3. CDR3 protein: CATSDASGGFNEQFF. DNA of the CDR3: TGTGCCACCAGTGATGCTAGCGGGGGGTTCAATGAGCAGTTCTTC.

This clonotype showed up many times. The V gene is TRBV6-2 or TRBV6-3, the J gene TRBJ1-2; tentative D call: TRBD1 (6 bases). CDR1 MNHEY and CDR2 SVGEGT come from the germline V gene. The V and J ends lost 6 bases and 4 bases respectively, with 15 bases between them. The CDR3 has 14 amino acids. CDR3 coding DNA: TGTGCCAGCAGGGGGACCGGGACATTCTATGGCTACACCTTC. Protein product: CASRGTGTFYGYTF.

In this sample, this clonotype is medium-sized (0.01 to 0.1%). This chain's CDR3 is CASSPRTSGGAGNEQFF. The CDR3 DNA reads as TGTGCCAGCAGTCCCCGGACTAGCGGGGGGGCCGGGAATGAGCAGTTCTTC. J is TRBJ2-1 and V is TRBV12-3 or TRBV12-4; 15 positions match TRBD2. J lost 7 bases, V lost 5 bases, and 9 bases had no gene match. There are 17 residues in the CDR3.

This clonotype occurred a few times. V is TRBV10-3 and J is TRBJ2-1; TRBD2 agrees at 9 bases. The V gene end was trimmed by 7 bases and the J gene end by 4 bases; junction bases not matched to a gene: 8. The germline CDR1 and CDR2 sequences are ENHRY and SYGVKD. The CDR3 is 15 residues long. CDR3 amino acids: CAITEGLAEYNEQFF. CDR3 DNA: TGTGCCATCACCGAGGGACTAGCCGAATACAATGAGCAGTTCTTC.

There are a few counts of this clonotype. V and J are TRBV3-1 and TRBJ2-7; 8 nucleotides match TRBD2. The CDR3 is made up of 14 amino acids. The junction had 6 bases not matched to a gene; V was cut back by 3 bases and J by 5 bases. Germline values: CDR1 LGHDT, CDR2 YNNKEL (reference sequence). In nucleotides, the CDR3 is TGTGCCAGCAGCCAGGTAGCGGGGTCCCACGAGCAGTACTTC. Its translation is CASSQVAGSHEQYF.

This clonotype has a handful of counts. CDR3 loop: CASSLSGAYNEQFF. The CDR3 nucleotides read TGTGCCAGCAGCTTAAGCGGGGCGTACAATGAGCAGTTCTTC. The chain uses TRBV7-2 and TRBJ2-1; 7 bases match TRBD2. The CDR3 has 14 amino acids. Per the germline V gene, CDR1 is SGHTA and CDR2 is FQGNSA. J lost 4 bases, V lost 2 bases, and 2 bases had no gene match. The full variable domain, with the rest looked up from reference TRBV7-2 and TRBJ2-1, is GAGVSQSPSNKVTEKGKDVELRCDPISGHTALYWYRQSLGQGLEFLIYFQGNSAPDKSGLPSDRFSAERTGGSVSTLTIQRTQQEDSAVYLCASSLSGAYNEQFFGPGTRLTVL.

A few counts support this clonotype. V gene TRBV5-1 combines with J gene TRBJ2-1; D ambiguous. The V gene's germline CDR1 is SGHRS and CDR2 YFSETQ. V lost 0 bases and J lost 6, with 16 bases in between. This CDR3 has 16 amino acids. CDR3 nucleotides: TGCGCCAGCAGCTTGGCCTCGGGCAAGATGGGCAATGAGCAGTTCTTC. It translates to CASSLASGKMGNEQFF.